A single sample is the source of the 22 T cell receptor beta chains below, sequenced in a study of T-cell reconstitution after alpha-beta-depleted transplantation in children. Using unique molecular identifiers, the investigators prepared the TCRbeta library. A single record per CDR3 protein comes from TCRdb applying MiXCR to the PCR reads. The sample carries 530,000 or so distinct CDR3 sequences, more than 20% recorded once. The sequenced sample was PBMCs, obtained before TCRalphabeta/CD19-depleted stem cell transplant. These receptors were collected from a boy under three years old with Wiskott-Aldrich syndrome, due to receive a stem cell transplant.

The rearrangement uses TRBV9 and TRBJ2-5, with 10 bases identical to TRBD2. Germline CDR1 and CDR2: SGDLS and YYNGEE. The CDR3 spans 15 residues. J was trimmed by 4 bases and V by 4 bases; bases with no gene match: 7. In nucleotides, the CDR3 is TGTGCCAGCAGCTCTAGCGGGGGTTGGCCAGAGACCCAGTACTTC. Amino acid sequence: CASSSSGGWPETQYF.

CDR3 sequence: CASSLGSGRGSDWTKNIQYF. The CDR3 DNA sequence: TGCGCCAGCAGCTTGGGGTCTGGCAGGGGGAGCGATTGGACCAAAAACATTCAGTACTTC. This chain links TRBV5-1 with TRBJ2-4; 7 bases are shared with TRBD1. Trimming at V came to 0 bases and at J to 2 bases, leaving 17 bases not matched to a gene. The CDR3 runs to 20 residues. CDR1 SGHRS and CDR2 YFSETQ come from the germline V gene.

The chain couples TRBV18 to TRBJ2-7; D remains ambiguous. Trimming took off 0 bases at V and 2 bases at J, with 5 bases between the two ends. Germline CDR1 is KGHSH and CDR2 is LQKENI. This CDR3 spans 13 amino acids. The CDR3 nucleotides are TGTGCCAGCTCACCACCGTCCCCCTACGAGCAGTACTTC. Translated, it gives CASSPPSPYEQYF.

The V gene is TRBV24-1, the J gene TRBJ2-3; 8 bases match TRBD2. CDR1 and CDR2 from the germline V gene are KGHDR and SFDVKD. V lost 7 bases, J lost 2 bases, and 1 base stayed unmatched. This CDR3 comprises 13 residues. CDR3 protein: CATSGRATDTQYF. The CDR3 DNA reads as TGTGCCACCAGCGGGAGGGCCACAGATACGCAGTATTTT.

The chain joins TRBV10-1 to TRBJ2-2; TRBD2 might be the D (6 bases). CDR1 WNHNN and CDR2 SYGVQD come from the germline V gene (reference sequence). This CDR3 contains 12 residues. The V and J ends lost 8 bases and 5 bases respectively, with 9 bases between them. CDR3 amino acids: CASRSGTGELFF. CDR3 DNA sequence: TGCGCCAGCCGAAGCGGGACCGGGGAGCTGTTTTTT.

V usage is TRBV25-1 and J usage is TRBJ2-6; 9 positions match TRBD1. The ends lost 3 bases at V and 9 bases at J; junction bases unmatched: 6. CDR1 is MGHDK and CDR2 is SYGVNS in the germline V gene. The CDR3 totals 15 residues. In DNA, the CDR3 is TGTGCCAGCAGTGAGGGCGGGACAGGGCACAACGTCCTGACTTTC. It specifies CASSEGGTGHNVLTF.

The CDR3, as DNA: TGTGCCATCAGTGTCGCGAATTGGGATAACTATGGCTACACCTTC. Its translation is CAISVANWDNYGYTF. J is TRBJ1-2 and V is TRBV10-3; D unresolved. The length of the CDR3 is 15 residues. From germline, CDR1 is ENHRY and CDR2 SYGVKD. V was shortened by 4 bases and J by 1 base, with 13 bases between the two germline ends.

The V and J genes are TRBV20-1 and TRBJ2-1; 7 nucleotides align to TRBD2. V gave up 7 bases and J gave up 3 bases; unmatched junction bases: 9. Germline V gene data show CDR1 as DFQATT and CDR2 as SNEGSKA (reference sequence). CDR3 length equals 14 residues. The CDR3 DNA follows: TGCAGTGTCATGGCGGGAGCGGACTACAATGAGCAGTTCTTC. It encodes CSVMAGADYNEQFF.

This clonotype was recorded at least ten times. V is TRBV11-2 and J is TRBJ2-5; D perhaps matches TRBD1 (6 bases). The V end was cut by 2 bases, the J end by 1 base, with 8 bases between. Looked up from germline, CDR1 is SGHAT and CDR2 is FQNNGV. This CDR3 contains 14 residues. The CDR3 bases are TGTGCCAGCAGCTTACGACAGGTCCAAGAGACCCAGTACTTC. Protein: CASSLRQVQETQYF.

The chain couples TRBV12-3 or TRBV12-4 to TRBJ2-7, with D possibly TRBD1 on 6 matching bases. With 5 bases removed from V and 2 bases from J, the gap between germline ends came to 13 bases. This CDR3 is built from 14 residues. CDR3 protein: CASSPWTETYEQYF. CDR3 DNA sequence: TGTGCCAGCAGTCCCTGGACAGAAACCTACGAGCAGTACTTC.

This clonotype was detected only a few times. The chain carries TRBV4-2 and TRBJ2-1; no definite D call. Germline-derived CDR1 and CDR2 are LGHNA and YNFKEQ. The germline V and J ends were trimmed by 2 bases and 9 bases, with 11 bases remaining between them. The CDR3 loop spans 13 amino acids. The CDR3 protein is CASSQPTEPEQFF. DNA for the CDR3: TGTGCCAGCAGCCAACCGACGGAGCCTGAGCAGTTCTTC.

This clonotype turned up a few times. The genes are TRBV10-3 and TRBJ1-1, with a tentative D call TRBD1 (5 bases). Trimming took 2 bases from V and 5 from J, leaving 6 bases between them. The CDR3 length is 12 residues. Germline V gene data show CDR1 as ENHRY and CDR2 as SYGVKD. CDR3 protein: CAISEPGTEAFF. CDR3 nucleotides: TGTGCCATCAGTGAGCCAGGGACTGAAGCTTTCTTT.

In DNA, the CDR3 is TGCAGTGCTAGAGATAGGACAGGGGGAGCATATAGCAATCAGCCCCAGCATTTT. This gives the protein CSARDRTGGAYSNQPQHF. The V gene is TRBV20-1, the J gene TRBJ1-5; the match to TRBD1 covers 10 bases. The CDR3 has 18 amino acids. V trimming: 0 bases; J trimming: 0 bases; junction bases outside the gene matches: 8. Per germline, CDR1 DFQATT and CDR2 SNEGSKA (reference sequence).

The V and J genes are TRBV7-9 and TRBJ2-5; D remains ambiguous. The ends were cut back, 2 bases at V and 1 base at J, with 11 bases in the middle. The CDR3 contains 15 residues. Germline V gene sequence: CDR1 SEHNR, CDR2 FQNEAQ (reference sequence). The CDR3 bases are TGTGCCAGCAGCTTAAAAGGTTTCGGCCAAGAGACCCAGTACTTC. Protein product: CASSLKGFGQETQYF.

The chain carries TRBV5-1 and TRBJ2-7, with TRBD1 matching 8 bases. The CDR3 runs 15 residues. Trimming removed 0 bases from V and 2 bases from J; junction bases left unmatched: 4. Germline loops: CDR1 SGHRS, CDR2 YFSETQ. CDR3: CASSLGDRGPYEQYF. The DNA of the CDR3 is TGCGCCAGCAGCTTGGGAGACAGGGGACCCTACGAGCAGTACTTC.

This clonotype was seen more than once but under ten times. This rearrangement joins TRBV4-1 to TRBJ2-1; TRBD2 agrees at 11 bases. Trimming took 0 bases from V and 15 from J; bases not matched to a gene: 10. This CDR3 is built from 15 residues. Germline V lookup: CDR1 MGHRA, CDR2 YSYEKL. The DNA for the CDR3 is TGCGCCAGCAGCCAAGATCTCACTAGCGGGAGAACTCGGTTCTTC. This sequence encodes CASSQDLTSGRTRFF.

This clonotype was seen only a few times. The chain employs TRBV29-1 and TRBJ2-1, with 9 nucleotides matching TRBD1. The CDR3 runs to 14 residues. CDR1 and CDR2 from the germline V gene are SQVTM and ANQGSEA. V was pared by 5 bases and J by 10 bases, with 12 bases of the junction left unmatched. The CDR3 is CSVPNVGQGWEQFF. CDR3 DNA sequence: TGCAGCGTTCCCAACGTGGGACAGGGTTGGGAGCAGTTCTTC.

This clonotype has more than one count but fewer than ten. Here the CDR3 DNA reads TGTGCCAGCAGCGATGCGGCCTACAATGAGCAGTTCTTC. This encodes CASSDAAYNEQFF. The rearrangement uses TRBV7-9 and TRBJ2-1; no firm D call. The V gene's germline CDR1 is SEHNR and CDR2 FQNEAQ (reference sequence). CDR3 size: 13 residues. The V gene lost 5 bases and the J gene lost 2 bases, with 7 bases spanning the gap.

The V gene is TRBV20-1, the J gene TRBJ1-1; 9 nucleotides line up with TRBD1. This CDR3 has 15 amino acids. Germline CDR1 is DFQATT and CDR2 is SNEGSKA (reference sequence). The V gene end was trimmed by 8 bases and the J gene end by 0 bases; junction bases not matched to a gene: 10. The CDR3 sequence is CSSAGTGHMNTEAFF. The CDR3 DNA follows: TGCAGTTCTGCAGGGACAGGGCATATGAACACTGAAGCTTTCTTT.

V and J are TRBV14 and TRBJ2-7; D remains ambiguous. The CDR3 extends over 13 amino acids. The V gene lost 0 bases and the J gene lost 5 bases, with 8 bases spanning the gap. Germline lookup yields CDR1 SGHDN and CDR2 FVKESK. CDR3 region: CASSQDLLNEQYF. The CDR3 bases are TGTGCCAGCAGCCAAGATCTGCTAAACGAGCAGTACTTC.

The chain recombines TRBV20-1 with TRBJ1-4, with D perhaps TRBD1 (5 bases). Deletions cut 3 bases from V and 7 bases from J, with 12 bases between. The germline gives CDR1 DFQATT, CDR2 SNEGSKA (reference sequence). The CDR3 sequence is 13 residues long. The DNA for the CDR3 is TGCAGTGCTAGGGCCGGGACGGCTGAAAAACTGTTTTTT. It translates to CSARAGTAEKLFF.

In the case of this clonotype: At one end, the junction sequence differs from germline, possibly due to a read error. The chain joins TRBV18 to TRBJ2-1; TRBD1 agrees at 7 bases. Germline V CDR1 and CDR2: KGHSH, LQKENI. The CDR3 has 12 amino acids. In DNA form, the CDR3 reads TGTGCCAGCTCACCACTGGGGGACAGCTTGATCTTC. It encodes CASSPLGDSLIF.